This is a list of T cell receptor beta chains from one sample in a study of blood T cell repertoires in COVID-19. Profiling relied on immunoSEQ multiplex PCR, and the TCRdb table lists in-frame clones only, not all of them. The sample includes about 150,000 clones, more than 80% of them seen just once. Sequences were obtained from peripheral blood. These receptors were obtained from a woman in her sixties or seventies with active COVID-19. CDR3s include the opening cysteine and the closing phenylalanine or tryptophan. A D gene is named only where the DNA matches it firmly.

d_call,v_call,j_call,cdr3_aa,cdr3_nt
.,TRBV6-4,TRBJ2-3,CASSDSSGGTDTQYF,TGTGCCAGCAGTGACTCGAGCGGCGGCACAGATACGCAGTATTTT
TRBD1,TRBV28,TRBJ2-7,CASSALDRSYEQYF,TGTGCCAGCAGTGCCCTGGACAGGTCCTACGAGCAGTACTTC
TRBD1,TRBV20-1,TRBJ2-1,CSASSGTGTGEQFF,TGCAGTGCTAGTTCCGGGACAGGGACAGGTGAGCAGTTCTTC
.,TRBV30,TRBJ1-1,CAWRAGARTEAFF,TGTGCCTGGAGAGCGGGGGCGAGGACTGAAGCTTTCTTT
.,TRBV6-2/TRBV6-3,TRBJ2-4,CASSPLTPRVAKNIQYF,TGTGCCAGCAGTCCGCTGACCCCCCGGGTTGCCAAAAACATTCAGTACTTC
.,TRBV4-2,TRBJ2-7,CASSQDRQGLYEQYF,TGTGCCAGCAGCCAAGATCGGCAGGGGCTCTACGAGCAGTACTTC
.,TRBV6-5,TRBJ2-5,CASSLSGTQYF,TGTGCCAGCAGTCTTAGTGGGACCCAGTACTTC
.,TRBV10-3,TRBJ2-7,CAISESQRPPYEQYF,TGTGCCATCAGTGAGTCTCAGCGGCCTCCCTACGAGCAGTACTTC
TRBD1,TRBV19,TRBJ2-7,CASSRDRTRIHF,TGTGCCAGTAGTCGGGACAGAACAAGAATTCACTTC
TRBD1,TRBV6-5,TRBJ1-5,CASSSTGGNQPQHF,TGTGCCAGCAGTTCGACAGGGGGCAATCAGCCCCAGCATTTT
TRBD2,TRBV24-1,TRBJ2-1,CATSNRNTAGANEQFF,TGTGCCACGAGTAACCGGAATACAGCGGGAGCGAATGAGCAGTTCTTC
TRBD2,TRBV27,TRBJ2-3,CASMGGSTQYF,TGTGCCAGCATGGGCGGGAGTACGCAGTATTTT
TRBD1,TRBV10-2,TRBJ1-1,CASSEGDRGNTEAFF,TGCGCCAGCAGTGAAGGGGACAGGGGGAACACTGAAGCTTTCTTT
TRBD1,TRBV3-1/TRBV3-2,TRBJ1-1,CASSQSGGTEAFF,TGTGCCAGCAGCCAATCAGGGGGCACTGAAGCTTTCTTT
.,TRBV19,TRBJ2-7,CASSMNPRALNEQYF,TGTGCCAGTAGTATGAATCCCAGGGCCCTGAACGAGCAGTACTTC